Below are 14 T cell receptor beta chains sequenced from a single sample in a study of control samples from healthy donors and cancer patients. Clones were read by immunoSEQ multiplex PCR, and TCRdb kept only the in-frame ones, dropping some. The sample yields about 100,000 clones, roughly 90% seen once. Input material: blood. The receptors were gathered from a woman between 45 and 60 years old in good health.

The V call is TRBV7-2, the J call TRBJ2-5; no clear D gene. From germline, CDR1 is SGHTA and CDR2 FQGNSA. Trimming stripped 3 bases from V and 2 bases from J, with 10 bases between. The CDR3 has 14 residues. The DNA for the CDR3 is TGTGCCAGCAGCTTGAGTTCCTTGCAAGAGACCCAGTACTTC. Protein: CASSLSSLQETQYF.

The genes are TRBV6-5 and TRBJ1-1; D unresolved. CDR1 and CDR2 from the germline V gene are MNHEY and SVGAGI. Trimming removed 2 bases from V and 6 bases from J, with 13 bases in between. The CDR3 spans 14 residues. The CDR3 sequence is CASSYSAGRSEAFF. CDR3 in DNA: TGTGCCAGCAGTTACAGTGCAGGACGCTCTGAAGCTTTCTTT.

The V and J genes are TRBV29-1 and TRBJ2-3; perhaps TRBD1 as D (6 bases). Trimming shortened V by 7 bases and J by 4 bases, and 21 bases separated the two germline ends. CDR3 length: 15 amino acids. Germline values: CDR1 SQVTM, CDR2 ANQGSEA. The CDR3 DNA reads as TGCAGCGGCCGAACGGGGATTGGGGGCGCAGATACGCAGTATTTT. Its translation: CSGRTGIGGADTQYF.

V gene TRBV7-2 combines with J gene TRBJ1-5, with D perhaps matching TRBD1 (5 bases). Germline values: CDR1 SGHTA, CDR2 FQGNSA. The CDR3 loop spans 14 amino acids. V was shortened by 5 bases and J by 3 bases, with 11 bases between the two germline ends. CDR3 region: CASSHGGSNQPQHF. The CDR3, as DNA: TGTGCCAGCAGCCACGGGGGGTCCAATCAGCCCCAGCATTTT.

The chain links TRBV5-5 to TRBJ2-7; D gene uncertain. In germline, CDR1 is SGHKS, CDR2 YYEKEE (reference sequence). V was cut by 4 bases and J by 2 bases, with 16 bases left in between. The CDR3 is 15 residues long. The CDR3 loop reads CASSPPWGPTYEQYF. The CDR3 nucleotides read TGTGCCAGCAGCCCCCCTTGGGGTCCCACCTACGAGCAGTACTTC.

The V gene is TRBV6-4, the J gene TRBJ2-1, with a tentative D call TRBD2 (5 bases). CDR3 length: 13 amino acids. Germline lookup yields CDR1 MRHNA and CDR2 SNTAGT. The V end lost 3 bases, the J end lost 6 bases, and 9 bases lay between the germline ends. In DNA, the CDR3 is TGTGCCAGCAGTGAATCTAGCACCAATGAGCAGTTCTTC. It specifies CASSESSTNEQFF.

The V gene is TRBV9, the J gene TRBJ1-5; D is possibly TRBD1 (5 bases). Trimming took off 3 bases at V and 7 bases at J, with 11 bases between the two ends. Germline CDR1 and CDR2: SGDLS and YYNGEE. The CDR3 is made up of 13 amino acids. In DNA, the CDR3 is TGTGCCAGCAGCGCCACAGGCAGGCAGCCCCAGCATTTT. Translating gives CASSATGRQPQHF. Drawing the rest from reference TRBV9 and TRBJ1-5, the complete variable domain is DSGVTQTPKHLITATGQRVTLRCSPRSGDLSVYWYQQSLDQGLQFLIQYYNGEERAKGNILERFSAQQFPDLHSELNLSSLELGDSALYFCASSATGRQPQHFGDGTRLSIL.

This clone was picked up one time. The gene calls are TRBV20-1 and TRBJ2-7, with D perhaps TRBD1 (5 bases). Trimming took 3 bases from V and 2 from J, leaving 20 bases between them. The CDR3 runs 16 residues. Germline V lookup: CDR1 DFQATT, CDR2 SNEGSKA (reference sequence). The CDR3 region has the DNA TGCAGTGCTAGTCCCCAAGGGGTAAGGGGTACCTACGAGCAGTACTTC. As protein: CSASPQGVRGTYEQYF.

V is TRBV27 and J is TRBJ1-4; TRBD1 might be the D (5 bases). Trimming pared 4 bases from V and 3 bases from J, leaving 21 bases between. The CDR3 consists of 18 residues. Germline CDR1 is MNHEY and CDR2 is SMNVEV (reference sequence). CDR3 residues: CASSYGDGRLIPNEKLFF. CDR3 in DNA: TGTGCCAGCAGTTACGGGGACGGGAGGTTGATACCTAATGAAAAACTGTTTTTT.

There are a few counts of this clone. V is TRBV19 and J is TRBJ2-1; unclear D gene. The V end was cut by 11 bases, the J end by 10 bases, with 21 bases between. The CDR3 has 13 residues. Germline-derived CDR1 and CDR2 are LNHDA and SQIVND (reference sequence). The CDR3 loop is CASSRMVSMEQFF. CDR3 in DNA: TGTGCCTCATCAAGAATGGTGTCGATGGAGCAGTTCTTC.

As concerns this clone: A junction boundary mismatches the germline segment, possibly from a read error. The V and J genes are TRBV29-1 and TRBJ1-2, with unresolved D. The CDR3 length is 11 residues. Germline-derived CDR1 and CDR2 are SQVTM and ANQGSEA. The CDR3 is CSVEGIYGYTF. The DNA for the CDR3 is TGCAGCGTAGAAGGGATCTATGGCTACACCTTC.

V is TRBV7-2 and J is TRBJ2-4; 7 bases match TRBD2. V dropped 5 bases and J dropped 0; count of bases not matched to a gene: 16. This CDR3 has 19 residues. Germline loops: CDR1 SGHTA, CDR2 FQGNSA. CDR3 protein: CASSPPLLAPKLAKNIQYF. The CDR3 DNA sequence: TGTGCCAGCAGCCCCCCCCTACTAGCGCCGAAGTTAGCCAAAAACATTCAGTACTTC.

This clone was seen only once. This chain uses TRBV19 with TRBJ1-5, with D possibly TRBD1 on 5 matching bases. V lost 9 bases to trimming and J lost 3 bases, with 12 bases between them. Germline loops: CDR1 LNHDA, CDR2 SQIVND (reference sequence). There are 13 residues in the CDR3. In DNA form, the CDR3 reads TGTGCCAGCAAACCGGGACCCAATCAGCCCCAGCATTTT. Protein product: CASKPGPNQPQHF. Combining the CDR3 with reference TRBV19 and TRBJ1-5 gives the whole variable domain DGGITQSPKYLFRKEGQNVTLSCEQNLNHDAMYWYRQDPGQGLRLIYYSQIVNDFQKGDIAEGYSVSREKKESFPLTVTSAQKNPTAFYLCASKPGPNQPQHFGDGTRLSIL.

The chain couples TRBV30 to TRBJ1-5; 10 bases line up with TRBD1. CDR1 GTSNPN and CDR2 SVGIG come from the germline V gene (reference sequence). Unmatched junction bases numbered 6, after V lost 3 bases and J lost 4 bases. CDR3 size: 15 residues. CDR3 amino acids: CAWRDRGVFNQPQHF. CDR3 DNA sequence: TGTGCCTGGAGGGACAGGGGGGTTTTTAATCAGCCCCAGCATTTT.